The 22 T cell receptor beta chains below were found in one sample sequenced in a study of T cells in localized non-small cell lung cancer (dated by TCRdb to about 2020). Receptors were amplified or captured by the immunoSEQ multiplex PCR assay. TCRdb took over this immuneACCESS table, retaining in-frame rearrangements with V and J assigned. Such tables are incomplete; in checked studies, under half of the missing clones stem from an unresolved V gene, and the remainder is unexplained. Present in this sample are over 25,000 clones, about nine tenths of which were seen just once. Approximately 2% of the sample lies in the top ten. The material was peripheral blood, obtained before any cancer treatment. These receptors came from an older female donor with stage I lung adenocarcinoma.

J is TRBJ2-3 and V is TRBV10-1; TRBD1 is a possible D gene (6 bases). The CDR3 is 15 residues long. CDR1 is WNHNN, CDR2 SYGVQD, per germline (reference sequence). Between the trimmed V and J ends, which lost 3 bases and 3 bases, there was a span of 13 bases. The CDR3 loop reads CASSDYAGETDTQYF. The CDR3 nucleotides read TGCGCCAGCAGTGATTATGCAGGGGAGACAGATACGCAGTATTTT.

V and J are TRBV6-1 and TRBJ2-7, with D possibly TRBD2 on 6 matching bases. V was cut by 4 bases and J by 2 bases, with 12 bases left in between. The CDR3 consists of 14 residues. Germline assignment: CDR1 MNHNS and CDR2 SASEGT. The CDR3 here is CASSAGLHAYEQYF. As DNA, the CDR3 is TGTGCCAGCAGTGCGGGACTCCACGCCTACGAGCAGTACTTC.

This rearrangement joins TRBV5-1 to TRBJ1-4; D perhaps matches TRBD1 (5 bases). Germline CDR1 is SGHRS and CDR2 is YFSETQ. Trimming stripped 0 bases from V and 6 bases from J, with 15 bases between. This CDR3 spans 16 amino acids. The CDR3 reads CASSLAPGLGDEKLFF. In DNA form, the CDR3 reads TGCGCCAGCAGCTTGGCCCCGGGCCTGGGGGATGAAAAACTGTTTTTT.

This chain uses TRBV27 with TRBJ2-1; 11 bases fit TRBD2. The CDR3 contains 16 residues. Germline CDR1 reads MNHEY; CDR2 reads SMNVEV (reference sequence). V trimming: 1 base; J trimming: 4 bases; junction bases outside the gene matches: 3. This CDR3 reads CASSLFRTSGYNEQFF. The CDR3 bases are TGTGCCAGCAGTTTATTTCGGACTAGCGGGTACAATGAGCAGTTCTTC.

In this sample, this clone turned up once. V gene TRBV5-1 combines with J gene TRBJ1-1; perhaps TRBD1 as D (6 bases). The CDR3 extends over 15 amino acids. V lost 4 bases, J lost 5 bases, and 18 bases lay in between. The germline CDR1 and CDR2 sequences are SGHRS and YFSETQ. The CDR3 reads CASSLVRQEGTEAFF. DNA of the CDR3: TGCGCCAGCAGCCTGGTCCGACAGGAGGGGACTGAAGCTTTCTTT.

The chain is built from TRBV5-1 and TRBJ1-6; 7 bases agree with TRBD1. Trimming at V came to 4 bases and at J to 13 bases, leaving 11 bases not matched to a gene. The CDR3 contains 14 residues. CDR1 is SGHRS and CDR2 is YFSETQ in the germline V gene. Here the CDR3 DNA reads TGCGCCAGCAGCGCGGACAGGAGAAATTTCCCCCTCCACTTT. Protein product: CASSADRRNFPLHF.

DNA for the CDR3: TGTGCCAGTAGTATAGAATCGCTTAGCGGGCCGGGGTATGGCTACACCTTC. Residues: CASSIESLSGPGYGYTF. The chain is built from TRBV19 and TRBJ1-2, with D unclear. Per the germline V gene, CDR1 is LNHDA and CDR2 is SQIVND (reference sequence). Deletions cut 0 bases from V and 5 bases from J, with 19 bases between. The CDR3 is made up of 17 amino acids.

This clone was detected only once. The V gene is TRBV11-2, the J gene TRBJ2-1; the match to TRBD1 covers 7 bases. The J segment lost 8 bases and the V segment lost 4 bases, leaving 2 bases of the junction unmatched. The CDR3 runs 12 residues. CDR1 is SGHAT, CDR2 FQNNGV, per germline. CDR3 nucleotides: TGTGCCAGCAGCTCCGACAGGGATGAGCAGTTCTTC. Protein: CASSSDRDEQFF.

This clone occurred once. The rearrangement uses TRBV6-1 and TRBJ2-5, with 12 bases lining up with TRBD1. The V segment lost 4 bases and the J segment 5 bases; nucleotides outside the gene matches: 5. Germline V CDR1 and CDR2: MNHNS, SASEGT. This CDR3 has 15 amino acids. DNA of the CDR3: TGTGCCAGCAGTGGGGACAGGGGGCGCCAGGAGACCCAGTACTTC. This codes for CASSGDRGRQETQYF.

The chain couples TRBV7-9 to TRBJ2-7; no reliable D call. Trimming removed 4 bases at V and 3 bases at J, with 13 bases between. CDR1 and CDR2 (germline): SEHNR, FQNEAQ (reference sequence). This CDR3 is built from 14 residues. The CDR3, as DNA: TGTGCCAGCAGCTCGTGGACCGGTTACTACGAGCAGTACTTC. Encoded protein: CASSSWTGYYEQYF. Based on the CDR3 plus reference TRBV7-9 and TRBJ2-7, the full variable domain is DTGVSQNPRHKITKRGQNVTFRCDPISEHNRLYWYRQTLGQGPEFLTYFQNEAQLEKSRLLSDRFSAERPKGSFSTLEIQRTEQGDSAMYLCASSSWTGYYEQYFGPGTRLTVT.

The CDR3 DNA sequence: TGTGCCAGCAGCACTGGTGCAGGGGCTTCCTACGAGCAGTACTTC. Its translation is CASSTGAGASYEQYF. J is TRBJ2-7 and V is TRBV7-9; possible D gene TRBD1, 6 bases. The V end lost 5 bases, the J end lost 1 base, and 15 bases lay between the germline ends. Per the germline V gene, CDR1 is SEHNR and CDR2 is FQNEAQ (reference sequence). This CDR3 comprises 15 residues.

The J gene is TRBJ1-1, the V gene TRBV14; D uncertain. CDR1 is SGHDN and CDR2 is FVKESK in the germline V gene. CDR3 size: 13 residues. V was clipped by 0 bases and J by 5 bases, with 7 bases between them. CDR3 residues: CASSQDFGTEAFF. Here the CDR3 DNA reads TGTGCCAGCAGCCAAGATTTCGGGACTGAAGCTTTCTTT.

The rearrangement uses TRBV30 and TRBJ2-1; either TRBD1 or TRBD2 may supply D (5 bases each). The CDR3 sequence is 14 residues long. Germline V gene lookup returns CDR1 GTSNPN and CDR2 SVGIG (reference sequence). V lost 3 bases and J 9 bases, leaving 18 bases between the germline ends. This chain's CDR3 is CAWSWDYRDPEQFF. The CDR3 bases are TGTGCCTGGAGCTGGGATTACCGGGACCCTGAGCAGTTCTTC.

The genes are TRBV19 and TRBJ1-1; no clear D. This CDR3 has 13 amino acids. The ends were cut back, 6 bases at V and 2 bases at J, with 10 bases in the middle. Germline V gene lookup returns CDR1 LNHDA and CDR2 SQIVND (reference sequence). The CDR3 loop is CASRSIPNTEAFF. The CDR3 nucleotides read TGTGCCAGTAGGAGCATCCCCAACACTGAAGCTTTCTTT.

The V and J genes are TRBV2 and TRBJ1-4; TRBD1 agrees at 7 bases. CDR1 and CDR2 (germline): SNHLY, FYNNEI. The CDR3 consists of 15 residues. V shed 5 bases, J shed 3 bases, and the junction held 6 bases outside the gene matches. This CDR3 is CASSPGGIANEKLFF. The CDR3 DNA follows: TGTGCCAGCAGTCCAGGGGGTATCGCTAATGAAAAACTGTTTTTT.

The V and J genes are TRBV25-1 and TRBJ1-6; a weak D match, TRBD1 (5 bases). Trimming pared 5 bases from V and 7 bases from J, leaving 12 bases between. This CDR3 is 14 amino acids long. Germline assignment: CDR1 MGHDK and CDR2 SYGVNS. CDR3 nucleotide sequence: TGTGCCAGCAGTCCCGGGACCGGGAATTCACCCCTCCACTTT. It translates to CASSPGTGNSPLHF.

This sequence joins TRBV9 and TRBJ2-2; no reliable D call. With 0 bases removed from V and 4 bases from J, the gap between germline ends came to 13 bases. CDR3 size: 16 residues. Per germline, CDR1 SGDLS and CDR2 YYNGEE. CDR3 nucleotides: TGTGCCAGCAGCGTAGCGGAGTCCTCCGCCACCGGGGAGCTGTTTTTT. Amino acid sequence: CASSVAESSATGELFF.

V is TRBV7-2 and J is TRBJ1-2; D gene ambiguous. With 6 bases removed from V and 7 bases from J, the gap between germline ends came to 15 bases. Germline V CDR1 and CDR2: SGHTA, FQGNSA. The CDR3 loop spans 13 amino acids. CDR3 bases: TGTGCCAGCAGAGGGATGCCTCATCCTGGCTACACCTTC. This codes for CASRGMPHPGYTF.

The CDR3 coding sequence is TGCGCCAGCAGCCAATCTTTAGCGGGGGCCGGGGGGACCCAGTACTTC. Its translation: CASSQSLAGAGGTQYF. This chain uses TRBV4-1 with TRBJ2-5; 9 bases are a match to TRBD2. This CDR3 comprises 16 residues. V trimming: 2 bases; J trimming: 7 bases; junction bases outside the gene matches: 11. Per the germline V gene, CDR1 is MGHRA and CDR2 is YSYEKL.

J is TRBJ1-2 and V is TRBV4-3; D not certain. V lost 0 bases and J 2 bases, leaving 7 bases between the germline ends. The CDR3 is made up of 14 amino acids. The germline V gene has CDR1 LGHNA and CDR2 YSLEER. The DNA for the CDR3 is TGCGCCAGCAGCCAAGATCTAGGGAACTATGGCTACACCTTC. It translates to CASSQDLGNYGYTF.

The chain combines TRBV7-6 with TRBJ1-1; TRBD1 agrees at 7 bases. Germline values: CDR1 SGHVS, CDR2 FNYEAQ. The CDR3 length is 13 residues. J gave up 5 bases and V 1 base, and 1 base lay outside the gene matches. CDR3 sequence: CASSLGTGTEAFF. The CDR3, as DNA: TGTGCCAGCAGCTTAGGGACAGGAACTGAAGCTTTCTTT.

The V and J genes are TRBV27 and TRBJ1-6; perhaps TRBD1 as D (6 bases). CDR1 is MNHEY, CDR2 SMNVEV, per germline (reference sequence). The CDR3 has 17 amino acids. V was shortened by 5 bases and J by 6 bases, with 20 bases between the two germline ends. The chain's CDR3 is CASSIHSQGGGNSPLHF. The CDR3 DNA reads TGTGCCAGCAGTATCCACTCACAGGGAGGGGGTAATTCACCCCTCCACTTT.